Listed here is a single T cell receptor (beta chain). What it binds is unknown. The observed sequence ends 3 residues before the CDR3 terminus, with the missing tail filled in from the germline J gene. This CDR3 is 18 amino acids long. J lost 3 bases, V lost 2 bases, and 11 bases had no gene match. Per the germline V gene, CDR1 is SGHTA and CDR2 is FQGTGA. This entry comes from a study of T cell clonality in common variable immunodeficiency. Study observations and caveats: Reportedly, TCR beta sequences from common variable immunodeficiency showed fewer deletions and N-nucleotide insertions. Compared with healthy controls, CVID subjects showed increased TCRbeta clonality, mostly in about a third. CVID patient heterogeneity limited repertoire-clinical complication correlations.

Blood came from CVID subjects not ill and not taking immunomodulatory or immunosuppressive medication. Sequenced by immunoSEQ multiplex PCR; TCRdb stores in-frame clones only, minus some. The data show about 32,000 clones, with none appearing a single time. The clonotype was recovered from a human donor with common variable immunodeficiency. The sample taken for sequencing was peripheral blood mononuclear cells. The rearrangement joins TRBV7-3 to TRBJ2-2, with 8 positions matching TRBD1. CDR3 region: CASSLLSGGKLDTGELFF. The sequenced CDR3 bases are TGTGCCAGCAGCTTACTGTCAGGGGGCAAACTCGACACCGGGGAG.